The 27 T cell receptor beta chains presented below share a single source sample, sequenced in a study of identical twins. TCRdb recomputed calls from the 5' RACE reads with MiXCR, one row per CDR3 protein. The sample has approximately 630,000 distinct CDR3 sequences, 7.1% seen once; the top ten hold 1.5% to 2%. The sample was also reused in another study, on yellow fever vaccine responses in identical twins.

Material for sequencing was PBMCs. Receptors originate from a young woman in good health.

The CDR3 sequence: CASSEGVGANVLTF. The CDR3 nucleotides are TGTGCCAGCAGTGAGGGCGTTGGGGCCAACGTCCTGACTTTC. This chain connects TRBV6-4 to TRBJ2-6; D unresolved. The germline gives CDR1 MRHNA, CDR2 SNTAGT. This CDR3 spans 14 amino acids. V was shortened by 3 bases and J by 3 bases, with 6 bases between the two germline ends.

This clonotype showed up just a few times. This chain uses TRBV5-1 with TRBJ2-3, with TRBD2 identical over 11 bases. Per the germline V gene, CDR1 is SGHRS and CDR2 is YFSETQ. The trim removed 4 bases at V and 7 bases at J, leaving 8 bases unmatched. The CDR3 has 15 residues. For the CDR3, the DNA is TGCGCCAGCAGCACGCGCCTAGCGGGAGGTAATACGCAGTATTTT. Encoded protein: CASSTRLAGGNTQYF. Drawing the rest from reference TRBV5-1 and TRBJ2-3, the complete variable domain is KAGVTQTPRYLIKTRGQQVTLSCSPISGHRSVSWYQQTPGQGLQFLFEYFSETQRNKGNFPGRFSGRQFSNSRSEMNVSTLELGDSALYLCASSTRLAGGNTQYFGPGTRLTVL.

CDR3 DNA sequence: TGTGCCAGCAGCCGAAACGACAGGGATCAAGAGACCCAGTACTTC. Protein: CASSRNDRDQETQYF. The V call is TRBV6-1, the J call TRBJ2-5; 7 nucleotides match TRBD1. Germline CDR1 is MNHNS and CDR2 is SASEGT. The CDR3 consists of 15 residues. With 6 bases clipped from V and 2 bases from J, the junction kept 9 bases outside the gene matches.

The CDR3 DNA sequence: TGCAGTGCTAGAGCACAGCTAGCGGGAGGGCCTGGTGAGCAGTTCTTC. The encoded protein is CSARAQLAGGPGEQFF. The chain uses TRBV20-1 and TRBJ2-1, with 12 bases aligning to TRBD2. J gave up 9 bases and V 1 base, and 10 bases lay outside the gene matches. Germline V gene data show CDR1 as DFQATT and CDR2 as SNEGSKA (reference sequence). CDR3 length equals 16 residues.

The sample holds many counts of this clonotype. This sequence joins TRBV12-3 or TRBV12-4 and TRBJ2-2; 8 bases fit TRBD1. The CDR3 totals 16 residues. Trimming removed 6 bases from V and 4 bases from J; junction bases left unmatched: 10. In nucleotides, the CDR3 is TGTGCCAGCAGAGCCGGGACAGGCCCCCTCACCGGGGAGCTGTTTTTT. Translated: CASRAGTGPLTGELFF.

Ten or more counts support this clonotype. Here the CDR3 reads CASSLGLAGATDTQYF. In DNA, the CDR3 is TGTGCCAGCAGCTTAGGCCTAGCGGGGGCCACAGATACGCAGTATTTT. V usage is TRBV7-6 and J usage is TRBJ2-3, with TRBD2 matching 10 bases. The ends lost 1 base at V and 2 bases at J; junction bases unmatched: 3. The CDR3 is 16 residues long. Germline CDR1 reads SGHVS; CDR2 reads FNYEAQ.

This clonotype was observed at least ten times. The V gene is TRBV3-1, the J gene TRBJ1-2, with D perhaps TRBD1 (5 bases). This CDR3 is built from 18 residues. Germline lookup yields CDR1 LGHDT and CDR2 YNNKEL (reference sequence). Between the trimmed V and J ends, which lost 1 base and 3 bases, there was a span of 21 bases. In DNA form, the CDR3 reads TGTGCCAGCAGCCAAGTTTGGGGGACTAACCTTCACGACTATGGCTACACCTTC. It yields the protein CASSQVWGTNLHDYGYTF.

The rearrangement uses TRBV28 and TRBJ2-3; the D gene is possibly TRBD2 (6 bases). The CDR3 sequence is 14 residues long. The V gene lost 6 bases and the J gene lost 2 bases, with 12 bases spanning the gap. In germline, CDR1 is MDHEN, CDR2 SYDVKM. The CDR3 region has the DNA TGTGCCAGCAGCCCCGGGGGTAACACAGATACGCAGTATTTT. Translating it yields CASSPGGNTDTQYF.

This clonotype was recorded many times. The chain recombines TRBV12-3 or TRBV12-4 with TRBJ2-2; 7 bases fit TRBD2. The CDR3 runs to 14 residues. J gave up 6 bases and V 7 bases, and 8 bases lay outside the gene matches. The CDR3 protein is CASKRGRAPGELFF. CDR3 nucleotides: TGTGCCAGCAAACGAGGGAGGGCGCCCGGGGAGCTGTTTTTT.

This clonotype came up a few times. The V gene is TRBV10-2, the J gene TRBJ1-6, with TRBD1 as a possible D gene (5 bases). From germline, CDR1 is WSHSY and CDR2 SAAADI. The CDR3 totals 14 residues. Trimming pared 8 bases from V and 6 bases from J, leaving 14 bases between. The CDR3 region is CASVGGQGNSPLHF. The DNA for the CDR3 is TGCGCCAGCGTTGGAGGGCAGGGTAATTCACCCCTCCACTTT.

This clonotype was seen more than once but under ten times. The J gene is TRBJ2-7, the V gene TRBV5-5; unclear D gene. V shed 2 bases and J shed 5 bases, with 5 bases lying between them. The CDR3 sequence is 11 residues long. CDR1 SGHKS and CDR2 YYEKEE come from the germline V gene (reference sequence). CDR3 sequence: CASSLRDEQYV. Here the CDR3 DNA reads TGTGCCAGCAGCTTAAGGGACGAGCAGTACGTC.

A few counts support this clonotype. This chain joins TRBV5-1 and TRBJ1-4, with D hard to call. V lost 0 bases, J lost 7 bases, and 13 bases lay in between. The CDR3 consists of 15 residues. Germline V gene lookup returns CDR1 SGHRS and CDR2 YFSETQ. The CDR3 loop is CASSLASGLREKLFF. In nucleotides, the CDR3 is TGCGCCAGCAGCTTGGCATCGGGTTTACGTGAAAAACTGTTTTTT.

A word on this clonotype: One base away lies a much larger clone, so this may be a sequencing read error. This chain joins TRBV4-1 and TRBJ1-1; a weak D match, TRBD1 (5 bases). This CDR3 comprises 15 residues. The V and J ends lost 9 bases and 1 base respectively, with 18 bases between them. The germline gives CDR1 MGHRA, CDR2 YSYEKL. The CDR3: CARREGRARNTEAFF. In DNA, the CDR3 is TGCGCCAGGAGAGAGGGACGGGCAAGGAACACTGAAGCTTTCTTT.

This clonotype was counted between two and nine times. The chain carries TRBV12-3 or TRBV12-4 and TRBJ2-5, with TRBD1 matching over 7 bases. V gave up 5 bases and J gave up 5 bases; unmatched junction bases: 8. The CDR3 spans 14 residues. CDR3 region: CASSPLGTAETQYF. In DNA, the CDR3 is TGTGCCAGCAGTCCCCTCGGGACAGCCGAGACCCAGTACTTC.

In this sample, this clonotype turned up a few times. The V gene is TRBV6-1, the J gene TRBJ2-4, with 8 bases lining up with TRBD1. The junction had 6 bases not matched to a gene; V was cut back by 5 bases and J by 6 bases. CDR1 and CDR2 from the germline V gene are MNHNS and SASEGT. The CDR3 has 14 amino acids. The CDR3 is CASSRDRTSNIQYF. DNA for the CDR3: TGTGCCAGCAGTCGGGACAGGACCTCAAACATTCAGTACTTC.

The V call is TRBV5-1, the J call TRBJ2-1; TRBD2 aligns across 14 bases. J gave up 6 bases and V 4 bases, and 3 bases lay outside the gene matches. This CDR3 contains 15 residues. Germline-derived CDR1 and CDR2 are SGHRS and YFSETQ. Written as DNA, the CDR3 is TGCGCCAGCAGCGGGGGGACTAGCGGGAGCAATGAGCAGTTCTTC. Residues: CASSGGTSGSNEQFF.

The V and J genes are TRBV20-1 and TRBJ2-5; 11 bases are shared with TRBD2. Germline V CDR1 and CDR2: DFQATT, SNEGSKA (reference sequence). This CDR3 contains 16 residues. V gave up 5 bases and J gave up 1 base; unmatched junction bases: 9. CDR3 protein: CSASTPGLAVQETQYF. For the CDR3, the DNA is TGCAGTGCTTCTACCCCGGGACTAGCGGTCCAAGAGACCCAGTACTTC.

The sample holds many counts of this clonotype. The rearrangement uses TRBV12-3 or TRBV12-4 and TRBJ2-7, with D unresolved. The CDR3 sequence is 15 residues long. The V end was cut by 4 bases, the J end by 0 bases, with 13 bases between. CDR3 in amino acids: CASSSIGAVSYEQYF. The CDR3 DNA is TGTGCCAGCAGTTCCATCGGCGCGGTCTCCTACGAGCAGTACTTC.

This clonotype was seen only a few times. The chain uses TRBV7-8 and TRBJ1-6, with D maybe TRBD1 (5 bases). Germline CDR1 SGHVS, CDR2 FQNEAQ. Trimming cost V 5 bases and J 5 bases, with 13 bases left between them. The CDR3 sequence is 15 residues long. The CDR3 bases are TGTGCCAGCAGCCCCCTGGGGGGGAATAATTCACCCCTCCACTTT. Translating gives CASSPLGGNNSPLHF.

This clonotype has more than one count but fewer than ten. This chain joins TRBV2 and TRBJ2-1; 9 bases match TRBD2. With V trimmed by 5 bases and J by 5 bases, 10 bases remained unmatched. The CDR3 runs to 16 residues. CDR1 and CDR2 (germline): SNHLY, FYNNEI. CDR3 amino acids: CASSQGNSGSDNEQFF. Written as DNA, the CDR3 is TGTGCCAGCAGTCAGGGCAATAGCGGGAGTGACAATGAGCAGTTCTTC.

This clonotype was seen a handful of times. The V gene is TRBV12-3 or TRBV12-4, the J gene TRBJ2-5; TRBD1 matches 7 bases. The CDR3 is 12 amino acids. V was pared by 6 bases and J by 5 bases, with 3 bases of the junction left unmatched. CDR3 sequence (DNA): TGTGCCAGCAGGGACAGGCGGGAGACCCAGTACTTC. It yields the protein CASRDRRETQYF.

V gene TRBV11-3 combines with J gene TRBJ1-1, with D possibly being TRBD1 (5 bases). CDR1 is SGHNT, CDR2 YENEEA, per germline. The CDR3 covers 15 residues. V lost 5 bases and J 0 bases, leaving 13 bases between the germline ends. CDR3 sequence: CASSPGGKLNTEAFF. As DNA, the CDR3 is TGTGCCAGCAGCCCGGGGGGAAAGCTGAACACTGAAGCTTTCTTT.

This clonotype was found many times. CDR3 protein: CASSLGTRMETQYF. The CDR3 DNA reads as TGTGCCAGCAGTTTGGGAACCCGGATGGAGACCCAGTACTTC. This sequence joins TRBV12-3 or TRBV12-4 and TRBJ2-5; D gene unclear. Trimming took 3 bases from V and 5 from J, leaving 13 bases between them. CDR3 length: 14 residues.

This clonotype was counted between two and nine times. V and J are TRBV3-1 and TRBJ2-3, with 8 bases fitting TRBD2. This CDR3 has 16 residues. V trimming: 4 bases; J trimming: 6 bases; junction bases outside the gene matches: 12. CDR1 LGHDT and CDR2 YNNKEL come from the germline V gene (reference sequence). CDR3 nucleotide sequence: TGTGCCAGCAGCCGGACCAGCGGGGGCCTCCCCGATACGCAGTATTTT. Amino acid sequence: CASSRTSGGLPDTQYF.

This clonotype was seen repeatedly, ten times or more. The chain has TRBV29-1 and TRBJ1-3; D remains ambiguous. The V gene's germline CDR1 is SQVTM and CDR2 ANQGSEA. The CDR3 has 14 amino acids. With 3 bases removed from V and 4 bases from J, the gap between germline ends came to 13 bases. CDR3 sequence (DNA): TGCAGCGTTGATGGCAGCTTGACCGGAAACACCATATATTTT. It yields the protein CSVDGSLTGNTIYF. The whole variable domain, remainder taken from reference TRBV29-1 and TRBJ1-3, is SAVISQKPSRDICQRGTSLTIQCQVDSQVTMMFWYRQQPGQSLTLIATANQGSEATYESGFVIDKFPISRPNLTFSTLTVSNMSPEDSSIYLCSVDGSLTGNTIYFGEGSWLTVV.

This clonotype has a count of ten or more. The genes are TRBV29-1 and TRBJ2-7; D is possibly TRBD2 (5 bases). CDR1 is SQVTM, CDR2 ANQGSEA, per germline. Trimming took off 0 bases at V and 1 base at J, with 13 bases between the two ends. The CDR3 has 15 amino acids. DNA for the CDR3: TGCAGCGTTGAAGATCGGGAAGGGAAGTCCTACGAGCAGTACTTC. Protein product: CSVEDREGKSYEQYF.

V usage is TRBV7-9 and J usage is TRBJ1-1; 8 bases map to TRBD1. In germline, CDR1 is SEHNR, CDR2 FQNEAQ (reference sequence). CDR3 length equals 14 residues. After removal of 5 bases from V and 4 bases from J, the junction contained 6 bases not matched to a gene. The DNA of the CDR3 is TGTGCCAGCAGCCTTCAGGGGGCGCCCACTGAAGCTTTCTTT. It specifies CASSLQGAPTEAFF.